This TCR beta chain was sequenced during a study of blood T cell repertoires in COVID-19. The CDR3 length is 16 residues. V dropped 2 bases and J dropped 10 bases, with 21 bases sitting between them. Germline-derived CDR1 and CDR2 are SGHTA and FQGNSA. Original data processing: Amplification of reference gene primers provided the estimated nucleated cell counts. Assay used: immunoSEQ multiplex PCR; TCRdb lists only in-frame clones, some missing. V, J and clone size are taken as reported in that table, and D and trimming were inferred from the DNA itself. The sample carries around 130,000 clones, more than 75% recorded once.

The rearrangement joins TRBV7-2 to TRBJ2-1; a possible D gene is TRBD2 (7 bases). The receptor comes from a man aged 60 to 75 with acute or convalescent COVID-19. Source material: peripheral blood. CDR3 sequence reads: CASSLRRGGRTREQFF. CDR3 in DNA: TGTGCCAGCAGCTTAAGGAGGGGGGGGCGAACACGCGAGCAGTTCTTC. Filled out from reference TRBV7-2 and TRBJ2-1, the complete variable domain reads GAGVSQSPSNKVTEKGKDVELRCDPISGHTALYWYRQSLGQGLEFLIYFQGNSAPDKSGLPSDRFSAERTGGSVSTLTIQRTQQEDSAVYLCASSLRRGGRTREQFFGPGTRLTVL.